Each of the 25 T cell receptor beta chains below was sequenced from the same sample in a study of blood T cell repertoires in COVID-19. Method: immunoSEQ multiplex PCR; TCRdb's copy keeps in-frame clones and lacks some. Among some 33,000 clones listed, more than 65% were seen once. The source material was peripheral blood. These receptors all stem from a human donor in a cohort sampled during active COVID-19.

The gene calls are TRBV6-5 and TRBJ2-7, with a tentative D call TRBD1 (6 bases). This CDR3 contains 13 residues. Germline V gene data show CDR1 as MNHEY and CDR2 as SVGAGI. V was cut by 4 bases and J by 2 bases, with 9 bases left in between. As DNA, the CDR3 is TGTGCCAGCAGTTGGCAGGGGCCCTACGAGCAGTACTTC. Its protein product is CASSWQGPYEQYF.

The chain carries TRBV18 and TRBJ2-7, with TRBD1 matching over 10 bases. The germline CDR1 and CDR2 sequences are KGHSH and LQKENI. This CDR3 has 16 residues. V trimming: 6 bases; J trimming: 6 bases; junction bases outside the gene matches: 14. The CDR3 region is CASSLIAGTGAFEQYF. The CDR3 DNA follows: TGTGCCAGCTCCCTCATCGCCGGGACAGGGGCTTTCGAGCAGTACTTC.

The gene calls are TRBV5-5 and TRBJ1-1; D is ambiguous. Per the germline V gene, CDR1 is SGHKS and CDR2 is YYEKEE (reference sequence). CDR3 length: 14 residues. Trimming removed 3 bases from V and 5 bases from J, with 14 bases in between. The chain's CDR3 is CASSSSGVETEAFF. DNA of the CDR3: TGTGCCAGCAGCTCGTCCGGGGTCGAGACTGAAGCTTTCTTT.

The chain is built from TRBV6-6 and TRBJ1-5; 8 nucleotides agree with TRBD1. The CDR3 has 15 amino acids. CDR1 and CDR2 (germline): MNHNY, SVGAGI (reference sequence). The J segment lost 0 bases and the V segment lost 6 bases, leaving 4 bases of the junction unmatched. The CDR3, as DNA: TGTGCCAGCAGCCAACAGGGGGTTAGCAATCAGCCCCAGCATTTT. Its translation: CASSQQGVSNQPQHF.

The rearrangement uses TRBV6-6 and TRBJ1-3; D not certain. The CDR3 length is 13 residues. Trimming removed 6 bases at V and 0 bases at J, with 6 bases between. Looked up from germline, CDR1 is MNHNY and CDR2 is SVGAGI (reference sequence). CDR3: CASRESSGNTIYF. The CDR3 bases are TGTGCCAGCAGGGAGAGCTCTGGAAACACCATATATTTT.

V is TRBV5-6 and J is TRBJ2-1; 10 nucleotides line up with TRBD2. Trimming at V came to 4 bases and at J to 7 bases, leaving 8 bases not matched to a gene. Germline V gene sequence: CDR1 SGHDT, CDR2 YYEEEE. The CDR3 is 15 residues long. CDR3 coding DNA: TGTGCCAGCAGCCGCCTAGCGGGGGTAGGAAATGAGCAGTTCTTC. Translated, it gives CASSRLAGVGNEQFF.

The chain joins TRBV7-2 to TRBJ1-5, with 12 bases aligning to TRBD1. The CDR3 length is 15 residues. CDR1 is SGHTA and CDR2 is FQGNSA in the germline V gene. The ends lost 3 bases at V and 5 bases at J; junction bases unmatched: 2. Here the CDR3 DNA reads TGTGCCAGCAGCTTGGGACAGGGGGCTTATCAGCCCCAGCATTTT. Amino acid sequence: CASSLGQGAYQPQHF.

This clone was picked up a small number of times. The V gene is TRBV14, the J gene TRBJ1-2; D remains ambiguous. The V and J ends lost 0 bases and 4 bases respectively, with 6 bases between them. The germline V gene has CDR1 SGHDN and CDR2 FVKESK. The CDR3 sequence is 13 residues long. CDR3 loop: CASSQEVSYGYTF. CDR3 nucleotides: TGTGCCAGCAGCCAAGAGGTTAGCTATGGCTACACCTTC.

The rearrangement joins TRBV7-2 to TRBJ1-3; D may be TRBD1 (6 bases). Deletions cut 6 bases from V and 4 bases from J, with 19 bases between. Germline CDR1 and CDR2: SGHTA and FQGNSA. This CDR3 is built from 16 residues. In DNA, the CDR3 is TGTGCCAGCAGACCCTCGGGACATAATGCCGGAAACACCATATATTTT. Protein sequence: CASRPSGHNAGNTIYF.

The chain uses TRBV7-8 and TRBJ1-1, with unresolved D. The V end was cut by 2 bases, the J end by 2 bases, with 9 bases between. This CDR3 contains 14 residues. Per the germline V gene, CDR1 is SGHVS and CDR2 is FQNEAQ. The CDR3 DNA is TGTGCCAGCAGCTTAATGACAACTAACACTGAAGCTTTCTTT. Translating gives CASSLMTTNTEAFF.

The J gene is TRBJ2-3, the V gene TRBV24-1; TRBD1 matches at 7 bases. This CDR3 has 15 residues. Per the germline V gene, CDR1 is KGHDR and CDR2 is SFDVKD. The junction had 4 bases not matched to a gene; V was cut back by 5 bases and J by 0 bases. The CDR3 DNA reads as TGTGCCACCAGTGGAAGGGGGCAAAGCACAGATACGCAGTATTTT. Amino acids: CATSGRGQSTDTQYF.

This chain joins TRBV2 and TRBJ2-1; no reliable D call. Germline CDR1 is SNHLY and CDR2 is FYNNEI. The CDR3 is 13 residues long. Trimming pared 4 bases from V and 6 bases from J, leaving 10 bases between. This chain's CDR3 is CASSVYLFNEQFF. DNA for the CDR3: TGTGCCAGCAGTGTCTATCTATTCAATGAGCAGTTCTTC.

This clone was seen only once. CDR3 sequence: CASSQGVADTSYEQYF. DNA for the CDR3: TGCGCCAGCAGCCAAGGGGTGGCGGACACCTCCTACGAGCAGTACTTC. This rearrangement joins TRBV4-3 to TRBJ2-7, with D tentatively TRBD1 (5 bases). The CDR3 runs 16 residues. From germline, CDR1 is LGHNA and CDR2 YSLEER. Trimming shortened V by 1 base and J by 0 bases, and 13 bases separated the two germline ends.

V gene TRBV15 combines with J gene TRBJ2-7, with 8 nucleotides matching TRBD2. Germline assignment: CDR1 LNHNV and CDR2 YYDKDF (reference sequence). CDR3 length equals 15 residues. The trim removed 5 bases at V and 4 bases at J, leaving 10 bases unmatched. CDR3 in amino acids: CATSRRDTGGYEQYF. In DNA, the CDR3 is TGTGCCACCAGCCGACGGGACACGGGGGGGTACGAGCAGTACTTC.

The chain links TRBV6-5 to TRBJ2-7; D is possibly TRBD2 (7 bases). Per germline, CDR1 MNHEY and CDR2 SVGAGI. The CDR3 extends over 15 amino acids. The V end lost 0 bases, the J end lost 6 bases, and 15 bases lay between the germline ends. The CDR3 DNA sequence: TGTGCCAGCAGTTACTCGAGTGGGGGGGCGGGCGAGCAGTACTTC. This sequence encodes CASSYSSGGAGEQYF.

The CDR3 sequence: CATSRDRLAGSYEQYF. The CDR3 coding sequence is TGTGCCACCAGCAGAGATCGGCTAGCGGGATCCTACGAGCAGTACTTC. The chain is built from TRBV15 and TRBJ2-7, with 9 bases lining up with TRBD2. The CDR3 consists of 16 residues. Germline V gene data show CDR1 as LNHNV and CDR2 as YYDKDF (reference sequence). The ends lost 0 bases at V and 1 base at J; junction bases unmatched: 4.

The rearrangement links TRBV30 to TRBJ1-1; 8 bases are shared with TRBD1. Looked up from germline, CDR1 is GTSNPN and CDR2 is SVGIG (reference sequence). The CDR3 has 17 residues. With 4 bases clipped from V and 0 bases from J, the junction kept 13 bases outside the gene matches. This CDR3 is CAWTPSWAGGLNTEAFF. The CDR3 region has the DNA TGTGCCTGGACCCCAAGCTGGGCAGGGGGCTTGAACACTGAAGCTTTCTTT.

The V gene is TRBV12-3 or TRBV12-4, the J gene TRBJ2-7; a possible D gene is TRBD2 (6 bases). Trimming took 6 bases from V and 2 from J, leaving 8 bases between them. This CDR3 is 12 amino acids long. In nucleotides, the CDR3 is TGTGCCAGCAGGGACTACCCCTACGAGCAGTACTTC. Protein sequence: CASRDYPYEQYF.

The chain uses TRBV5-6 and TRBJ1-1; no reliable D call. The CDR3 spans 13 residues. V gave up 3 bases and J gave up 0 bases, with 6 bases separating them. Germline CDR1 is SGHDT and CDR2 is YYEEEE. The DNA of the CDR3 is TGTGCCAGCAGCTCTACGATGAACACTGAAGCTTTCTTT. Its protein product is CASSSTMNTEAFF.

The J gene is TRBJ2-2, the V gene TRBV5-1, with 8 nucleotides matching TRBD2. Germline CDR1 and CDR2: SGHRS and YFSETQ. Trimming cost V 7 bases and J 1 base; bases outside gene matches: 6. The CDR3 is 15 residues long. CDR3 amino acids: CASLGGGLNTGELFF. The CDR3 DNA reads as TGCGCCAGCCTAGGCGGGGGGCTGAACACCGGGGAGCTGTTTTTT.

The rearrangement links TRBV7-2 to TRBJ2-7, with D perhaps TRBD2 (5 bases). The CDR3 length is 12 residues. Per germline, CDR1 SGHTA and CDR2 FQGNSA. Trimming removed 1 base from V and 7 bases from J, with 8 bases in between. The CDR3 loop is CASSLGRYEQYF. For the CDR3, the DNA is TGTGCCAGCAGCTTAGGGAGGTATGAGCAGTACTTC.

The rearrangement joins TRBV6-6 to TRBJ1-6; weak D call: TRBD1 (5 bases). The CDR3 has 17 amino acids. V gave up 5 bases and J gave up 5 bases, with 19 bases separating them. CDR1 MNHNY and CDR2 SVGAGI come from the germline V gene (reference sequence). This chain's CDR3 is CASSPSARRGDNSPLHF. DNA of the CDR3: TGTGCCAGCAGTCCTTCGGCCCGACGGGGGGATAATTCACCCCTCCACTTT.

V and J are TRBV7-8 and TRBJ2-6; 8 bases are a match to TRBD1. Trimming cost V 1 base and J 4 bases; bases outside gene matches: 6. The length of the CDR3 is 17 residues. Germline V gene lookup returns CDR1 SGHVS and CDR2 FQNEAQ. DNA of the CDR3: TGTGCCAGCAGCTTAGGGGCAGGGGGCACAGGGGCCAACGTCCTGACTTTC. It codes for CASSLGAGGTGANVLTF.

The chain couples TRBV4-3 to TRBJ1-2, with 9 bases identical to TRBD1. Germline CDR1 reads LGHNA; CDR2 reads YSLEER. V lost 7 bases, J lost 0 bases, and 3 bases stayed unmatched. The CDR3 covers 14 residues. CDR3 nucleotides: TGCGCCAGCACGAGGACAGGGGCTAACTATGGCTACACCTTC. Amino acid sequence: CASTRTGANYGYTF.

The chain links TRBV7-8 to TRBJ2-3; the D gene is possibly TRBD2 (6 bases). The CDR3 extends over 15 amino acids. Germline V gene data show CDR1 as SGHVS and CDR2 as FQNEAQ. V was shortened by 1 base and J by 4 bases, with 12 bases between the two germline ends. CDR3 bases: TGTGCCAGCAGCTTAGAGGGCGGGACCTCAGATACGCAGTATTTT. Translation: CASSLEGGTSDTQYF.